The rows below give T cell receptor beta chains drawn from one sample of a study of CD8 T cells in Susac syndrome. A single record per CDR3 protein comes from TCRdb applying MiXCR to the immunoSEQ multiplex PCR reads. The table has a few hundred thousand distinct CDR3 sequences, more than 85% seen once. Specimen: CD4+ T cells from PBMCs. The receptors here all came from a human donor with multiple sclerosis. Both conserved end residues are part of each CDR3. Fields, in order: J gene, V gene, CDR3 protein.

TRBJ1-1	TRBV29-1	CSADLMNTEAFF
TRBJ2-3	TRBV12-5	CASGAFADTQYF
TRBJ2-1	TRBV20-1	CSARSQGRTEQFF
TRBJ1-2	TRBV7-3	CASSLGPGEGYGYTF
TRBJ2-6	TRBV11-2	CASNSGTGVTTGANVLTF
TRBJ1-1	TRBV29-1	CSVQGRAEAFF
TRBJ1-2	TRBV3-1	CASSLTAPYGYTF
TRBJ2-1	TRBV20-1	CSATAGTGPYNEQFF
TRBJ2-7	TRBV30	CAWTVLNYEQYF
TRBJ1-6	TRBV25-1	CASSEPARSPLHF
TRBJ1-1	TRBV29-1	CSVEVGNTEAFF
TRBJ1-6	TRBV30	CAWSVRAGRNSPLHF
TRBJ1-2	TRBV15	CATSRGANPYGYTF
TRBJ2-5	TRBV7-9	CASFRDSGGRKETQYF
TRBJ1-1	TRBV6-5	CASRNRGNVNTEAFF
TRBJ2-4	TRBV20-1	CSAPGRQNIQYF
TRBJ2-1	TRBV9	CASSVEQGRYNEQFF
TRBJ2-1	TRBV29-1	CSADGTAYNEQFF
TRBJ2-7	TRBV20-1	CSARPGLAGWEQYF
TRBJ2-3	TRBV20-1	CSVEGGSGRADTQYF
TRBJ1-6	TRBV25-1	CASSLRGSNSPLHF
TRBJ1-5	TRBV7-2	CASSSSYNQPQHF
TRBJ2-1	TRBV7-2	CASSLGQIAYDEQFF